Sequencing of this TCR beta chain was carried out in a study of T-cell memory formation after mild COVID-19. This clonotype was seen many times. The CDR3 is 17 amino acids. From germline, CDR1 is SGHVS and CDR2 FQNEAQ. Trimming took 3 bases from V and 7 from J; bases not matched to a gene: 10. TCRdb called the 5' RACE reads again in MiXCR, with one record for every CDR3 protein. The repertoire holds 350,000 to 450,000 distinct CDR3 sequences, with roughly 24% as singletons. The V call is TRBV7-8, the J call TRBJ2-1; 12 positions match TRBD2. The sequence derives from an adult woman who had mild COVID-19 (a few samples of this study predate the infection). Cell type and time point are not known. Sequenced material: PBMCs or a T cell subset sorted from them (not recorded which). This chain's CDR3 is CASSLSPSGRAVNEQFF. CDR3 bases: TGTGCCAGCAGCTTGAGCCCTAGCGGGAGGGCCGTGAATGAGCAGTTCTTC.